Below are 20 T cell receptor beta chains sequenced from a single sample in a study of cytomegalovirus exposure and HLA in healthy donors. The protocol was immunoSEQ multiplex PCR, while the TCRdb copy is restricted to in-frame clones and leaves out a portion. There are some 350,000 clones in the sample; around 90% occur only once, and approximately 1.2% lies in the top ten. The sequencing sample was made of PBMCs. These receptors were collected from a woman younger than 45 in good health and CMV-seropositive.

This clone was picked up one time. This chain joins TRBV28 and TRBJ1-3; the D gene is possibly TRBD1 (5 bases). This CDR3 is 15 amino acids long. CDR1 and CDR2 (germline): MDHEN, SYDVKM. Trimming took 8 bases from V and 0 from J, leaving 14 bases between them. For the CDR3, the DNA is TGTGCCAGCGAGCAGGGCTCCCCCTCTGGAAACACCATATATTTT. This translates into CASEQGSPSGNTIYF.

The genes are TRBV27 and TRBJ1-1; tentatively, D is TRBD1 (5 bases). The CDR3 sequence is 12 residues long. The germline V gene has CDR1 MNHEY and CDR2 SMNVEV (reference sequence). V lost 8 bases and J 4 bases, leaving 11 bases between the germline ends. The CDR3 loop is CASQGAPTEAFF. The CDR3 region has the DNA TGTGCCAGCCAGGGAGCGCCCACTGAAGCTTTCTTT.

CDR3: CASSLGQGRVAFF. CDR3 nucleotides: TGTGCCAGCAGCCTGGGACAGGGGAGGGTAGCTTTCTTT. The rearrangement links TRBV5-4 to TRBJ1-1; TRBD1 aligns across 10 bases. With V trimmed by 4 bases and J by 10 bases, 7 bases remained unmatched. The germline CDR1 and CDR2 sequences are SGHNT and YYREEE (reference sequence). The CDR3 covers 13 residues.

The CDR3 region is CASRETHPYNEQFF. The CDR3 bases are TGTGCCAGCAGGGAGACCCATCCCTACAATGAGCAGTTCTTC. The rearrangement uses TRBV27 and TRBJ2-1; the D is unclear. Germline V gives CDR1 MNHEY, CDR2 SMNVEV (reference sequence). This CDR3 is built from 14 residues. V was shortened by 6 bases and J by 2 bases, with 11 bases between the two germline ends.

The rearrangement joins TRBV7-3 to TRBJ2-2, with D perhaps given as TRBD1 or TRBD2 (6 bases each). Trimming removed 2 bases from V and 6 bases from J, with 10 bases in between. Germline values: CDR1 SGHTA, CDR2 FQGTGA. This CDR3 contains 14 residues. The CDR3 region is CASSLRGRAGELFF. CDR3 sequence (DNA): TGTGCCAGCAGCTTACGGGGGCGGGCCGGGGAGCTGTTTTTT.

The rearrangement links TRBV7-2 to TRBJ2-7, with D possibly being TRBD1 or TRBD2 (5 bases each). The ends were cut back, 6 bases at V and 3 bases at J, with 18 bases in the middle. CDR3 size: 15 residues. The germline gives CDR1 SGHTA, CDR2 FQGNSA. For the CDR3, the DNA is TGTGCCAGCAGGATAGACAGCCGCGGGTTCTACGAGCAGTACTTC. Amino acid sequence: CASRIDSRGFYEQYF.

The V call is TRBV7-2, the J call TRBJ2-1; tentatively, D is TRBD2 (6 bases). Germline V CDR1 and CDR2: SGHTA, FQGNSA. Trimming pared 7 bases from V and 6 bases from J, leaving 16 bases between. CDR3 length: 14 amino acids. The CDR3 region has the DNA TGTGCCAGCACCATATCCAGCGGGCTCAATGAGCAGTTCTTC. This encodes CASTISSGLNEQFF.

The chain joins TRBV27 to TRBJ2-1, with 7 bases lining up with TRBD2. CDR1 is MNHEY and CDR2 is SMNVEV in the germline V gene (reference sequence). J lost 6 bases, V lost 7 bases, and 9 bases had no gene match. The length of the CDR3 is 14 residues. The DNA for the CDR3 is TGTGCCAGCACCCCCGGGGGAGGGCTCAATGAGCAGTTCTTC. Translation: CASTPGGGLNEQFF.

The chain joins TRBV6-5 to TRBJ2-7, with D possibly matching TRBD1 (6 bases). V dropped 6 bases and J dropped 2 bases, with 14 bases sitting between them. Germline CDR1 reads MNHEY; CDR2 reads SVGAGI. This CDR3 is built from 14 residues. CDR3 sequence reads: CASRPHRVTYEQYF. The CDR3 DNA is TGTGCCAGCAGACCCCACAGGGTAACCTACGAGCAGTACTTC.

The CDR3 bases are TGTGCCAGCAGCCCGGCGGCGGTCGCAGGGGAGCTGTTTTTT. As protein: CASSPAAVAGELFF. The rearrangement joins TRBV13 to TRBJ2-2; no clear D. Deletions cut 5 bases from V and 8 bases from J, with 15 bases between. Germline assignment: CDR1 PRHDT and CDR2 FYEKMQ (reference sequence). CDR3 length equals 14 residues.

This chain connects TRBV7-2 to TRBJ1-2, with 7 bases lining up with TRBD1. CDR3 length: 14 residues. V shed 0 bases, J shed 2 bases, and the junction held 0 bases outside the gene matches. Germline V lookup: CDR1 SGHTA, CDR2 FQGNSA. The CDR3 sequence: CASSLATGNYGYTF. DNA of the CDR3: TGTGCCAGCAGCTTAGCGACAGGGAACTATGGCTACACCTTC.

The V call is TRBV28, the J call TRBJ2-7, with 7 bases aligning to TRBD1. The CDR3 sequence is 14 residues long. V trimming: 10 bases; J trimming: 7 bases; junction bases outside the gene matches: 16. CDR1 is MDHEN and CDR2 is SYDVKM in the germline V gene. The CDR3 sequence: CATQAGTAAREQYF. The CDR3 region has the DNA TGTGCCACTCAAGCCGGGACAGCGGCGAGGGAGCAGTACTTC.

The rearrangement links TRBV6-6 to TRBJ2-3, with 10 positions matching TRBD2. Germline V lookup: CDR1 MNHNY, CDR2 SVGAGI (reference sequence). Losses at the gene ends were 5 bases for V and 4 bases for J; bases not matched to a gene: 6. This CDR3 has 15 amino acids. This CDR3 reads CASSSGRVSADTQYF. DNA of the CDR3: TGTGCCAGCAGTAGCGGGAGGGTTTCGGCAGATACGCAGTATTTT.

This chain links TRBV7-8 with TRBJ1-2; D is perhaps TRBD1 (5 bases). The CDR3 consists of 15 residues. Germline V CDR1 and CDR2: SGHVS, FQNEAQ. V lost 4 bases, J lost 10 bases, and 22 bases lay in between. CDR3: CASSWGGDMDLFYTF. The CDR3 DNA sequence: TGTGCCAGCAGCTGGGGAGGGGATATGGATCTCTTCTACACCTTC.

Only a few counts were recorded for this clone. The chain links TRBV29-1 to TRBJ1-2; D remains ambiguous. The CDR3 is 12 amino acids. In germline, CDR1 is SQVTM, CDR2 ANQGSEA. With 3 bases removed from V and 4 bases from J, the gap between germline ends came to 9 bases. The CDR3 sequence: CSVEREIYGYTF. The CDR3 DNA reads TGCAGCGTTGAGAGGGAGATCTATGGCTACACCTTC.

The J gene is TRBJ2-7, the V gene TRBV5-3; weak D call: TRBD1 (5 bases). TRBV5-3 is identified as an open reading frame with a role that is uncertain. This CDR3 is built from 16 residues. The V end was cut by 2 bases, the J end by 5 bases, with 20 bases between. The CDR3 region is CARSFSSAGFRHEQYF. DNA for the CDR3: TGTGCCAGAAGCTTTAGTTCGGCAGGGTTTAGACACGAGCAGTACTTC.

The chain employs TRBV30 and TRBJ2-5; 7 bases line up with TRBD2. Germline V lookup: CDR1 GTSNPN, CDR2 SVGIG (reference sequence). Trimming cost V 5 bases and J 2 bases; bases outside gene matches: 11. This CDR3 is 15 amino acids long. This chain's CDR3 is CAWFNPTSEQETQYF. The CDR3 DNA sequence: TGTGCCTGGTTTAACCCCACTAGCGAACAAGAGACCCAGTACTTC.

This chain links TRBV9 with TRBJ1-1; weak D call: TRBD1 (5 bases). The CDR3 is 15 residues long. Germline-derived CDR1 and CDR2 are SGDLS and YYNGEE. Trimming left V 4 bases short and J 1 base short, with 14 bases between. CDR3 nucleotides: TGTGCCAGCAGCTCTAGTGGGGGGTCGAACACTGAAGCTTTCTTT. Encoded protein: CASSSSGGSNTEAFF.

The CDR3 nucleotides read TGTGCCACTTCCCGACTGGACCCGAACACCGGGGAGCTGTTTTTT. It translates to CATSRLDPNTGELFF. This chain connects TRBV10-3 to TRBJ2-2; D gene ambiguous. V dropped 10 bases and J dropped 0 bases, with 15 bases sitting between them. The germline gives CDR1 ENHRY, CDR2 SYGVKD. The CDR3 extends over 15 amino acids.

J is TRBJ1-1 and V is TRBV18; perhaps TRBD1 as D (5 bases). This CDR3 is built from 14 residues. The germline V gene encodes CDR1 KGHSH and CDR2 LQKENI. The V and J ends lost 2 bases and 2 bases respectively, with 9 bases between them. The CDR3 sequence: CASSPRGLNTEAFF. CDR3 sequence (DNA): TGTGCCAGCTCACCAAGGGGACTTAACACTGAAGCTTTCTTT.